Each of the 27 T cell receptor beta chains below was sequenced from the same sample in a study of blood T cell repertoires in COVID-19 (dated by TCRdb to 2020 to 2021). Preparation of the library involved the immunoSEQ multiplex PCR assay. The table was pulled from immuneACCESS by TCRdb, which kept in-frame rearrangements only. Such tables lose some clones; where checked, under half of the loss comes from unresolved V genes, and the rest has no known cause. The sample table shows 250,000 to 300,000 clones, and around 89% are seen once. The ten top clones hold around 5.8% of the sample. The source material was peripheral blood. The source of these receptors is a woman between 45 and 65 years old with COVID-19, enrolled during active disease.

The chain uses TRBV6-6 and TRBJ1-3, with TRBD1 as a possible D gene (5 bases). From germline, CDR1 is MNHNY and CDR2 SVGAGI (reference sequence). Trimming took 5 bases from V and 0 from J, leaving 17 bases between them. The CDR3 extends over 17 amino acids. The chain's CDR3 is CASSQILHTGSGNTIYF. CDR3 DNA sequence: TGTGCCAGCAGTCAAATTCTACATACAGGCTCTGGAAACACCATATATTTT.

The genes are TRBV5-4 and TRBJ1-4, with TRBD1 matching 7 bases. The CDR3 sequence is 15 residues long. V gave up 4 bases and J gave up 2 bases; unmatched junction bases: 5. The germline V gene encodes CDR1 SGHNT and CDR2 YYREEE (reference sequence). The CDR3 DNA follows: TGTGCCAGCAGCCCAGGGACAGTCACTAATGAAAAACTGTTTTTT. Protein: CASSPGTVTNEKLFF.

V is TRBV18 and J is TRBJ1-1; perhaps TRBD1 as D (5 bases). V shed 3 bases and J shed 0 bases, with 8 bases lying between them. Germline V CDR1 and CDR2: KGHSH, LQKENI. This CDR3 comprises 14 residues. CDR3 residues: CASSPTTVNTEAFF. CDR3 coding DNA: TGTGCCAGCTCACCGACGACAGTGAACACTGAAGCTTTCTTT.

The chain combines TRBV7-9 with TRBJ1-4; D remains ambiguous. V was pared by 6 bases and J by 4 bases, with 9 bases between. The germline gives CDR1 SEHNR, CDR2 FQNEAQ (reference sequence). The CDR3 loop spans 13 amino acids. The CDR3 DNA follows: TGTGCCAGCAGTCGAAGCGGTAATGAAAAACTGTTTTTT. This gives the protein CASSRSGNEKLFF.

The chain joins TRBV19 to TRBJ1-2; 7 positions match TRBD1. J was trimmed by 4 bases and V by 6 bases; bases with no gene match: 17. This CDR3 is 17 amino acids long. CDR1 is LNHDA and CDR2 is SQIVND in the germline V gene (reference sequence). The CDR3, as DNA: TGTGCCAGTAGCCGGGACAGCTCGTTTCATTCCTCCTATGGCTACACCTTC. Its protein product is CASSRDSSFHSSYGYTF.

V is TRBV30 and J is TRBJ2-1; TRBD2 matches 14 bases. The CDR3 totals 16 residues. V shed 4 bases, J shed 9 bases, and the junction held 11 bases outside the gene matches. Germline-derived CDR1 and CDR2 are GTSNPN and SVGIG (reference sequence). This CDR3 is CAWTPGLAGAWAEQFF. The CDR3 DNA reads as TGTGCCTGGACCCCGGGACTAGCGGGAGCCTGGGCTGAGCAGTTCTTC.

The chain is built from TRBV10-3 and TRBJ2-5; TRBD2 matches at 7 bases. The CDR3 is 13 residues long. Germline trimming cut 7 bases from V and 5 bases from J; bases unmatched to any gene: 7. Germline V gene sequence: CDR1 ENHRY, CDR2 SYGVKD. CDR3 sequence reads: CAIKAGVGETQYF. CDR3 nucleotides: TGTGCCATCAAGGCGGGAGTCGGCGAGACCCAGTACTTC.

The CDR3 loop is CASSREPMNEQFF. CDR3 nucleotides: TGTGCCAGCTCGCGGGAGCCGATGAATGAGCAGTTCTTC. V usage is TRBV5-4 and J usage is TRBJ2-1; TRBD2 aligns across 7 bases. CDR3 length: 13 residues. With V trimmed by 7 bases and J by 7 bases, 8 bases remained unmatched. Germline lookup yields CDR1 SGHNT and CDR2 YYREEE (reference sequence).

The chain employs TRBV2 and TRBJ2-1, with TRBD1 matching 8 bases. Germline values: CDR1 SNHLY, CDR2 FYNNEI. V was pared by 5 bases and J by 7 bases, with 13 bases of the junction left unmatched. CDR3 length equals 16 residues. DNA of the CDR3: TGTGCCAGCAGTCCGTTTGGCAGGACAGGGAGGAATGAGCAGTTCTTC. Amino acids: CASSPFGRTGRNEQFF.

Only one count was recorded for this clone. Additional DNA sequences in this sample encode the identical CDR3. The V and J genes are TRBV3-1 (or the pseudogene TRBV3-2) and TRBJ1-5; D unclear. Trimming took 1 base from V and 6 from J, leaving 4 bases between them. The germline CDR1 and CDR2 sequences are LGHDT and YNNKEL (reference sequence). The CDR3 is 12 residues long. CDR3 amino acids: CASSQVGQPQHF. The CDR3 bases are TGTGCCAGCAGCCAAGTCGGTCAGCCCCAGCATTTT.

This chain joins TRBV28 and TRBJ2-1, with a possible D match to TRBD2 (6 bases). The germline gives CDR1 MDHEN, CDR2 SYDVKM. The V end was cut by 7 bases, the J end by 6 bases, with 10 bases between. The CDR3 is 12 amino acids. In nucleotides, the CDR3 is TGTGCCAGCAATGAGGGAGGCAATGAGCAGTTCTTC. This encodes CASNEGGNEQFF.

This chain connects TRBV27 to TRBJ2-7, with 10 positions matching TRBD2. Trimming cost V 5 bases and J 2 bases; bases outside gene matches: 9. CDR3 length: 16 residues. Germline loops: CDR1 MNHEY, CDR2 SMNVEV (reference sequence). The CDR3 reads CASSPSRTSGAYEQYF. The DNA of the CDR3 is TGTGCCAGCAGTCCTTCCCGGACTAGCGGCGCCTACGAGCAGTACTTC.

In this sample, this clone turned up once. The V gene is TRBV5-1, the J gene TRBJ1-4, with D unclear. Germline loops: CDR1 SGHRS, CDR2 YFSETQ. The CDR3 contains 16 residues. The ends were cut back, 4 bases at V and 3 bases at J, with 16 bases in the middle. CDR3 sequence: CASSQEGRGSNEKLFF. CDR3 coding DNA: TGCGCCAGCAGCCAGGAAGGTCGGGGTTCTAATGAAAAACTGTTTTTT.

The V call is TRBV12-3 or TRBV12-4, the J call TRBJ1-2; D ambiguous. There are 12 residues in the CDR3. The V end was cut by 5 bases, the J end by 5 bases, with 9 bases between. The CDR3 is CASSQSGYGYTF. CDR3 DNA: TGTGCCAGCAGTCAGTCGGGGTATGGCTACACCTTC.

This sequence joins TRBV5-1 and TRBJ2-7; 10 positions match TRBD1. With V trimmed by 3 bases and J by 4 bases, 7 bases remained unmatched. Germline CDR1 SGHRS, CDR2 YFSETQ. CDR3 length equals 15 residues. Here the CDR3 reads CASSSSGTGEYEQYF. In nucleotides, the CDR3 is TGCGCCAGCAGCTCGTCCGGGACAGGGGAGTACGAGCAGTACTTC. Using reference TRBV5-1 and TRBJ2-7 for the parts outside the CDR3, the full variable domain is KAGVTQTPRYLIKTRGQQVTLSCSPISGHRSVSWYQQTPGQGLQFLFEYFSETQRNKGNFPGRFSGRQFSNSRSEMNVSTLELGDSALYLCASSSSGTGEYEQYFGPGTRLTVT.

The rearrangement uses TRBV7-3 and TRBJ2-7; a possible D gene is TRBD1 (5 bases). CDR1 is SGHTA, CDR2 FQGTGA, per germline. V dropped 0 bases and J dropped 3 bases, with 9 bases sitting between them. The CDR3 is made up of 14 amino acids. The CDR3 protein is CASSLTSGNYEQYF. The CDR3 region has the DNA TGTGCCAGCAGCTTAACGTCAGGGAACTACGAGCAGTACTTC.

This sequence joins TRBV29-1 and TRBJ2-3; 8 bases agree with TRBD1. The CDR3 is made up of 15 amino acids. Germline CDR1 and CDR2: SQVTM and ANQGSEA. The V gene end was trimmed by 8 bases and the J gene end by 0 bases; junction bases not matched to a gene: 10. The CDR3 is CSIRGQGESTDTQYF. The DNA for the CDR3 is TGCAGCATTCGTGGACAGGGCGAGAGCACAGATACGCAGTATTTT.

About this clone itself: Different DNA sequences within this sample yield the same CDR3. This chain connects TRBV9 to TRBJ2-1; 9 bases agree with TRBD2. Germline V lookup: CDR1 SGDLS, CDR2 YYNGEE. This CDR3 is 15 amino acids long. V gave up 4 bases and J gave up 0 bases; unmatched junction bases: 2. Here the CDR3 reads CASSRSGSSYNEQFF. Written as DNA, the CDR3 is TGTGCCAGCAGCCGTAGCGGGAGCTCCTACAATGAGCAGTTCTTC.

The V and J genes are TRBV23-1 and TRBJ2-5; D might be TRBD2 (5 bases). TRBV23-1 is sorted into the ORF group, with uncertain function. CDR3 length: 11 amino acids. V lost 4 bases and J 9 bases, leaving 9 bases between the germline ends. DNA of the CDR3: TGCGCCAGCAGTCTAAGAGGGCCCCAGTACTTC. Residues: CASSLRGPQYF.

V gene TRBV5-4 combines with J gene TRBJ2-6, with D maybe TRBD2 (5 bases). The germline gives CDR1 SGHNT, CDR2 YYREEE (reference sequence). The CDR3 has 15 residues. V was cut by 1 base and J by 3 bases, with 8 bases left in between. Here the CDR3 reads CASSLLGSGANVLTF. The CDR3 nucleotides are TGTGCCAGCAGCTTGTTGGGGAGTGGGGCCAACGTCCTGACTTTC.

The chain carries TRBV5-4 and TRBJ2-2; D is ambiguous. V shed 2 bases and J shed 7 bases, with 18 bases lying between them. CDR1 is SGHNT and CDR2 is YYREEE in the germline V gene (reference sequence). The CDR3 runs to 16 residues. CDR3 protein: CASSFQRGSRHGELFF. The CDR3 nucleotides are TGTGCCAGCAGCTTCCAGCGAGGATCCCGGCACGGGGAGCTGTTTTTT. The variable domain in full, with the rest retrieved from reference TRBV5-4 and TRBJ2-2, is ETGVTQSPTHLIKTRGQQVTLRCSSQSGHNTVSWYQQALGQGPQFIFQYYREEENGRGNFPPRFSGLQFPNYSSELNVNALELDDSALYLCASSFQRGSRHGELFFGEGSRLTVL.

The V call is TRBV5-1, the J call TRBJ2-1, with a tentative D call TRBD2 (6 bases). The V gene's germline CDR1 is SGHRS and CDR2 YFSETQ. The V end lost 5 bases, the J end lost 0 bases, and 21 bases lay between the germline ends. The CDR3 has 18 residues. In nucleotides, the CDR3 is TGCGCCAGCAGATATAGCCCGGGAGAGCCCTCCTCCTACAATGAGCAGTTCTTC. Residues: CASRYSPGEPSSYNEQFF.

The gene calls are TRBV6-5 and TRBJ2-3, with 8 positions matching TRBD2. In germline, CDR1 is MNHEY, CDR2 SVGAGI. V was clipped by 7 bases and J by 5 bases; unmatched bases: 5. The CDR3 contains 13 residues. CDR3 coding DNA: TGTGCCAGCAAGGTCGCGGGGGGAGATACGCAGTATTTT. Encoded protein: CASKVAGGDTQYF.

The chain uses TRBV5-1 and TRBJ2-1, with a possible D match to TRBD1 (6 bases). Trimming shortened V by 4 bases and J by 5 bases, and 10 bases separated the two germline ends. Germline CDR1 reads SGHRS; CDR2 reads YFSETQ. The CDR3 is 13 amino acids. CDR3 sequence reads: CASSTTGDNEQFF. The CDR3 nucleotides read TGCGCCAGCAGCACGACAGGAGACAATGAGCAGTTCTTC. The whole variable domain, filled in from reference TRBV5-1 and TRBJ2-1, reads KAGVTQTPRYLIKTRGQQVTLSCSPISGHRSVSWYQQTPGQGLQFLFEYFSETQRNKGNFPGRFSGRQFSNSRSEMNVSTLELGDSALYLCASSTTGDNEQFFGPGTRLTVL.

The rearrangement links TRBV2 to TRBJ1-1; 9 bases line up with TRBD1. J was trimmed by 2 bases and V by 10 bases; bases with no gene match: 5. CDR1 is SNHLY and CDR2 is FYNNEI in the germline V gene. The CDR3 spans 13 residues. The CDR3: CANKQGANTEAFF. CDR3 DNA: TGTGCCAACAAACAGGGGGCTAACACTGAAGCTTTCTTT.

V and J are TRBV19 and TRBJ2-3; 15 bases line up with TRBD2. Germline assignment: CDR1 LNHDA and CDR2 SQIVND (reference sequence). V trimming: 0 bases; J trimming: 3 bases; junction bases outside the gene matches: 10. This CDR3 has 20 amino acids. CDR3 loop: CASSIDGIGGLAGGTDTQYF. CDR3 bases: TGTGCCAGTAGTATAGATGGGATAGGGGGACTAGCGGGAGGAACAGATACGCAGTATTTT. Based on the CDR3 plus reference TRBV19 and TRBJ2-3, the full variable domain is DGGITQSPKYLFRKEGQNVTLSCEQNLNHDAMYWYRQDPGQGLRLIYYSQIVNDFQKGDIAEGYSVSREKKESFPLTVTSAQKNPTAFYLCASSIDGIGGLAGGTDTQYFGPGTRLTVL.

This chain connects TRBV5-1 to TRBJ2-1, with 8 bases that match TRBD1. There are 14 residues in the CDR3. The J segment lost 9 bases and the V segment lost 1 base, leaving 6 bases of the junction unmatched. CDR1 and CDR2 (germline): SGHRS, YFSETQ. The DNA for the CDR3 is TGCGCCAGCAGCTTGAGACAGGGGCGAGGTGAGCAGTTCTTC. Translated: CASSLRQGRGEQFF.